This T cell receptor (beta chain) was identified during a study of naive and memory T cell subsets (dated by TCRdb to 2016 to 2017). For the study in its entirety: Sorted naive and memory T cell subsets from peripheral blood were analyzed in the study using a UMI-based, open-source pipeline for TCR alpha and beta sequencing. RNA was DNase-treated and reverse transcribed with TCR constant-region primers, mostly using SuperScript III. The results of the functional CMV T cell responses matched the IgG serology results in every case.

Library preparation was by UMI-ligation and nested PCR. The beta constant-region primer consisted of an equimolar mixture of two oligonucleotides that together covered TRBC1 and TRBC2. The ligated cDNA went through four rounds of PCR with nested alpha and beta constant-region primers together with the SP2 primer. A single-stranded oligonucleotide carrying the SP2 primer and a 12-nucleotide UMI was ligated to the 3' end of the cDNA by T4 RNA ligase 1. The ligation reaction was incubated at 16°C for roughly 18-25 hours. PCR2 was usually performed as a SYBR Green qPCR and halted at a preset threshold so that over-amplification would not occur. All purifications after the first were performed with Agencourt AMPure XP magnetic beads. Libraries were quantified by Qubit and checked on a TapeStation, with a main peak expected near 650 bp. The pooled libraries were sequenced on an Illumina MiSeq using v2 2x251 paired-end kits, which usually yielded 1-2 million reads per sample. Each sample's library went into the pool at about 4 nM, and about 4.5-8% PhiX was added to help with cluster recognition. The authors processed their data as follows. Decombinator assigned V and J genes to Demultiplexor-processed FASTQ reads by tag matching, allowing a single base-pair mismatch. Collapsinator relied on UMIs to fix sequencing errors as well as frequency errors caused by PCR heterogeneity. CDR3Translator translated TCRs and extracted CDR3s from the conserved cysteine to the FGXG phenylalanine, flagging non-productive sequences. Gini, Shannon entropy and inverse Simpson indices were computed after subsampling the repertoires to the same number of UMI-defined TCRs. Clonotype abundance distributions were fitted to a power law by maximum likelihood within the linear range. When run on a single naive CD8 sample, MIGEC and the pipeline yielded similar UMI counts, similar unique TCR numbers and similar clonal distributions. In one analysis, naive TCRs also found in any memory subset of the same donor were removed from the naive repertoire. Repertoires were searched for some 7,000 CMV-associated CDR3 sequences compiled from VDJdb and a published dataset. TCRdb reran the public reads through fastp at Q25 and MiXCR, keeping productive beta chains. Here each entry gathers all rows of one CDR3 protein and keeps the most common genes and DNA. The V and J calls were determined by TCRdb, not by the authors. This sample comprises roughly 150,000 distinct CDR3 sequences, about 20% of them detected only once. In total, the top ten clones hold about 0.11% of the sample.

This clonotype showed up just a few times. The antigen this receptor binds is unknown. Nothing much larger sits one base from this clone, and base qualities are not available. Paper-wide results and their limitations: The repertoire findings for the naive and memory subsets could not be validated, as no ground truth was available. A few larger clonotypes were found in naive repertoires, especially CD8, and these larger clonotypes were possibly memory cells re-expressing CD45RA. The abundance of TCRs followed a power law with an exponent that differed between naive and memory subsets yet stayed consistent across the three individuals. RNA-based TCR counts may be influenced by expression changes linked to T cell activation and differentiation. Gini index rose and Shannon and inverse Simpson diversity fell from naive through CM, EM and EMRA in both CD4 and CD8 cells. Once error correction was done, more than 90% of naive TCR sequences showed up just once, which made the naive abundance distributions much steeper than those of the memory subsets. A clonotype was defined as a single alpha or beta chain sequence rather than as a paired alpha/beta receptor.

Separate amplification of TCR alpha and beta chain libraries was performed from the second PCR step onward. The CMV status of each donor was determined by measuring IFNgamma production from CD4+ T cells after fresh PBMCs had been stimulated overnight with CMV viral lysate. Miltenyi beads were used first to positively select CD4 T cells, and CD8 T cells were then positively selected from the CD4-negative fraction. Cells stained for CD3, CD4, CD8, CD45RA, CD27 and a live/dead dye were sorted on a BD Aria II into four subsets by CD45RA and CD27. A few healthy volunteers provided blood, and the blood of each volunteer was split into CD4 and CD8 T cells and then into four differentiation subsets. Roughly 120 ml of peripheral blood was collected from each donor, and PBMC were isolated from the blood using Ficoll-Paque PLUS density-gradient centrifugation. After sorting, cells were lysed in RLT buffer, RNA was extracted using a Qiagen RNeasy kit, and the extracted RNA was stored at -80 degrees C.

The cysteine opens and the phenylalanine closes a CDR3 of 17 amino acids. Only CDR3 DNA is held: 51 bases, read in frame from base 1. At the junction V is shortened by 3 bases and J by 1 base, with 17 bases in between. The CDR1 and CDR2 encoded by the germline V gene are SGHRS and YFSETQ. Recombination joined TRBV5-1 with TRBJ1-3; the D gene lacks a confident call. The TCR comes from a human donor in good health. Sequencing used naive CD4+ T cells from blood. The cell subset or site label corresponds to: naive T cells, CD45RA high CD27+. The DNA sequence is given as TGCGCCAGCAGCTGGTCGGGCCTCCGGGAATCTGGAAACACCATATATTTT. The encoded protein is CASSWSGLRESGNTIYF.